These 17 T cell receptor beta chains were all obtained from the same sample, sequenced in a study of CD8 T cells in ankylosing spondylitis. Findings and caveats of the study: Fewer than ten highly homologous variants made up a TCR beta motif that seemed to typify ankylosing spondylitis blood.

What these receptors recognize is not known. TCRdb fed the 5' RACE reads into MiXCR, producing one record per CDR3 protein. The sample holds approximately 300,000 distinct CDR3 sequences; around 7.6% are singletons and the top ten take 13% to 15%. The specimen was blood, either unsorted or a sorted T cell fraction (not recorded which). The receptors were gathered from a male donor with ankylosing spondylitis.

This clonotype was picked up many times. J is TRBJ2-6 and V is TRBV4-2; a possible D gene is TRBD1 (5 bases). Germline-derived CDR1 and CDR2 are LGHNA and YNFKEQ. The ends were cut back, 0 bases at V and 0 bases at J, with 6 bases in the middle. This CDR3 has 16 residues. CDR3 sequence (DNA): TGTGCCAGCAGCCAAGACAGGGTCTCTGGGGCCAACGTCCTGACTTTC. Translated, it gives CASSQDRVSGANVLTF.

This clonotype was recorded at least ten times. The chain joins TRBV7-2 to TRBJ2-7; tentative D call: TRBD1 (5 bases). Germline CDR1 is SGHTA and CDR2 is FQGNSA. The V end was cut by 3 bases, the J end by 3 bases, with 15 bases between. This CDR3 spans 15 amino acids. The CDR3: CASSFLSGANYEQYF. The CDR3 DNA sequence: TGTGCCAGCAGCTTCTTGAGTGGGGCCAACTACGAGCAGTACTTC. Looking up the rest from reference TRBV7-2 and TRBJ2-7 gives the full variable domain: GAGVSQSPSNKVTEKGKDVELRCDPISGHTALYWYRQSLGQGLEFLIYFQGNSAPDKSGLPSDRFSAERTGGSVSTLTIQRTQQEDSAVYLCASSFLSGANYEQYFGPGTRLTVT.

This clonotype was seen only a few times. V gene TRBV4-1 combines with J gene TRBJ2-1; weak D call: TRBD1 (6 bases). Trimming removed 0 bases at V and 4 bases at J, with 7 bases between. Germline V lookup: CDR1 MGHRA, CDR2 YSYEKL. CDR3 length equals 14 residues. DNA of the CDR3: TGCGCCAGCAGCCAAGACGGACAGTACAATGAGCAGTTCTTC. It codes for CASSQDGQYNEQFF.

This clonotype was recorded a few times. V is TRBV6-1 and J is TRBJ1-3; tentatively, D is TRBD1 (6 bases). This CDR3 has 16 amino acids. V was shortened by 5 bases and J by 0 bases, with 14 bases between the two germline ends. Per the germline V gene, CDR1 is MNHNS and CDR2 is SASEGT. In DNA form, the CDR3 reads TGTGCCAGCAGTCGGACAGCCGATCACTCTGGAAACACCATATATTTT. It yields the protein CASSRTADHSGNTIYF.

In its sample, this clonotype was seen a few times. The V call is TRBV15, the J call TRBJ2-3, with D unresolved. Germline values: CDR1 LNHNV, CDR2 YYDKDF (reference sequence). Deletions cut 0 bases from V and 2 bases from J, with 6 bases between. CDR3 size: 14 residues. Written as DNA, the CDR3 is TGTGCCACCAGCAGAGACCTGTCCACAGATACGCAGTATTTT. It encodes CATSRDLSTDTQYF.

This clonotype was seen a handful of times. This chain joins TRBV5-8 and TRBJ2-1; D is uncertain. The germline gives CDR1 SGHTS, CDR2 YDEGEE. The germline V and J ends were trimmed by 3 bases and 3 bases, with 10 bases remaining between them. The CDR3 consists of 14 residues. CDR3 nucleotide sequence: TGTGCCAGCAGCTCTGGGTTCAGCTACAATGAGCAGTTCTTC. This encodes CASSSGFSYNEQFF.

The DNA of the CDR3 is TGTGCCAGCAGTTACCCAGACTTAGCGGATTCAGGCACAGATACGCAGTATTTT. Its translation is CASSYPDLADSGTDTQYF. The V gene is TRBV6-2 or TRBV6-3, the J gene TRBJ2-3, with D perhaps TRBD2 (6 bases). This CDR3 spans 18 amino acids. Trimming shortened V by 2 bases and J by 1 base, and 19 bases separated the two germline ends. CDR1 MNHEY and CDR2 SVGEGT come from the germline V gene.

This clonotype was seen a few times. The chain carries TRBV7-2 and TRBJ1-2; D gene unclear. The CDR3 contains 14 residues. Trimming cost V 5 bases and J 0 bases, with 10 bases left between them. Germline-derived CDR1 and CDR2 are SGHTA and FQGNSA. The CDR3 here is CASSVAATNYGYTF. The CDR3 DNA sequence: TGTGCCAGCAGCGTGGCGGCGACTAACTATGGCTACACCTTC.

This clonotype came up many times. V usage is TRBV7-3 and J usage is TRBJ2-1, with D possibly being TRBD2 (6 bases). This CDR3 has 18 amino acids. V was cut by 1 base and J by 0 bases, with 16 bases left in between. Germline V CDR1 and CDR2: SGHTA, FQGTGA. As DNA, the CDR3 is TGTGCCAGCAGCTTAAGAGCTCTAGCGTTCAGCTCCTACAATGAGCAGTTCTTC. Translation: CASSLRALAFSSYNEQFF.

The chain is built from TRBV15 and TRBJ2-7, with 7 bases that match TRBD2. The CDR3 is 17 residues long. Germline V lookup: CDR1 LNHNV, CDR2 YYDKDF (reference sequence). The V gene end was trimmed by 0 bases and the J gene end by 1 base; junction bases not matched to a gene: 9. This CDR3 reads CATSRDFVGEGSYEQYF. DNA of the CDR3: TGTGCCACCAGCAGAGATTTTGTTGGGGAGGGATCCTACGAGCAGTACTTC.

This clonotype has ten or more counts. The chain links TRBV6-5 to TRBJ1-2; no clear D gene. The V end lost 3 bases, the J end lost 1 base, and 6 bases lay between the germline ends. Germline assignment: CDR1 MNHEY and CDR2 SVGAGI. The CDR3 runs 13 residues. CDR3 protein: CASSYDRNYGYTF. CDR3 sequence (DNA): TGTGCCAGCAGTTATGACCGTAACTATGGCTACACCTTC.

The V and J genes are TRBV12-3 or TRBV12-4 and TRBJ2-7, with 9 bases fitting TRBD1. Losses at the gene ends were 5 bases for V and 3 bases for J; bases not matched to a gene: 5. The CDR3 covers 14 residues. CDR3 nucleotides: TGTGCCAGCAGTAAGACAGGGGGGCTCTACGAGCAGTACTTC. It codes for CASSKTGGLYEQYF.

The chain employs TRBV6-2 or TRBV6-3 and TRBJ1-1; D unclear. With 2 bases removed from V and 3 bases from J, the gap between germline ends came to 10 bases. Germline assignment: CDR1 MNHEY and CDR2 SVGEGT. The CDR3 has 14 amino acids. CDR3 residues: CASSYPRWDTEAFF. The CDR3 DNA sequence: TGTGCCAGCAGTTACCCCCGGTGGGACACTGAAGCTTTCTTT.

This clonotype was picked up a small number of times. This chain links TRBV20-1 with TRBJ2-7; D remains unclear. The CDR3 loop spans 13 amino acids. Germline loops: CDR1 DFQATT, CDR2 SNEGSKA (reference sequence). Trimming cost V 3 bases and J 3 bases, with 12 bases left between them. CDR3 amino acids: CSASPARNYEQYF. CDR3 in DNA: TGCAGTGCTAGTCCGGCTAGGAACTACGAGCAGTACTTC.

This clonotype was seen a few times. V is TRBV6-2 or TRBV6-3 and J is TRBJ2-1; TRBD2 matches 13 bases. The CDR3 runs to 14 residues. V lost 7 bases and J lost 8; bases outside the gene matches: 5. Germline V CDR1 and CDR2: MNHEY, SVGEGT. The chain's CDR3 is CASKLAGGLDEQFF. In DNA, the CDR3 is TGTGCCAGCAAACTAGCGGGAGGGTTGGATGAGCAGTTCTTC.

This clonotype was found a few times. The chain joins TRBV28 to TRBJ2-1, with D possibly matching TRBD1 (5 bases). The germline CDR1 and CDR2 sequences are MDHEN and SYDVKM. There are 14 residues in the CDR3. The V and J ends lost 3 bases and 0 bases respectively, with 6 bases between them. The CDR3 region has the DNA TGTGCCAGCAGTTTGGACAACTCCTACAATGAGCAGTTCTTC. Translation gives CASSLDNSYNEQFF.

This clonotype was seen only a few times. V and J are TRBV2 and TRBJ2-3, with a tentative D call TRBD2 (5 bases). Germline CDR1 SNHLY, CDR2 FYNNEI. This CDR3 contains 14 residues. Trimming took off 0 bases at V and 6 bases at J, with 10 bases between the two ends. The CDR3 protein is CASSEASGGDTQYF. CDR3 in DNA: TGTGCCAGCAGTGAAGCCTCCGGCGGGGATACGCAGTATTTT.